Presented here are 8 T cell receptor beta chains from one specimen sequenced in a study of metastatic and nonmetastatic thyroid tumors. TCRdb recomputed clones from the PCR reads via MiXCR. Of tens of thousands of clones listed, more than 10% are singletons. All patients reached thyroid surgery having received no treatment beforehand. Source material: blood. Source of these receptors: a female donor with papillary thyroid cancer or a benign thyroid nodule (not recorded which). Some clones in this sample may be carry-over from other donors' samples.

This sequence joins TRBV6-1 and TRBJ2-7; D assignment may be TRBD1 or TRBD2 (7 bases each). V lost 1 base to trimming and J lost 3 bases, with 16 bases between them. The CDR3 is 16 residues long. CDR1 and CDR2 (germline): MNHNS, SASEGT. CDR3 sequence (DNA): TGTGCCAGCAGTGAAGAAGGGGGGGCAGGGGGCTACGAGCAGTACTTC. It translates to CASSEEGGAGGYEQYF.

This clone was counted many times. J is TRBJ2-7 and V is TRBV7-2; a weak D match, TRBD1 (6 bases). Germline-derived CDR1 and CDR2 are SGHTA and FQGNSA. The CDR3 spans 14 residues. V shed 4 bases and J shed 5 bases, with 15 bases lying between them. The CDR3 spells CASSSRQGTNEQYF. The CDR3 DNA follows: TGTGCCAGCAGCTCCCGTCAGGGGACCAACGAGCAGTACTTC.

Of note for this clone: A read error may explain this, as a much larger clone is one base away. The J gene is TRBJ2-7, the V gene TRBV29-1; the D is unclear. The V gene's germline CDR1 is SQVTM and CDR2 ANQGSEA. The CDR3 spans 11 residues. Trimming took off 4 bases at V and 7 bases at J, with 11 bases between the two ends. CDR3 sequence: CSVVMGGEQYF. CDR3 nucleotide sequence: TGCAGCGTTGTGATGGGCGGTGAGCAGTACTTC.

This clone was observed many times. J is TRBJ2-3 and V is TRBV7-8; 10 bases fit TRBD2. Germline V gives CDR1 SGHVS, CDR2 FQNEAQ. J gave up 4 bases and V 5 bases, and 6 bases lay outside the gene matches. CDR3 size: 15 residues. CDR3 loop: CASSTEGLAPDTQYF. CDR3 coding DNA: TGTGCCAGCAGCACGGAGGGACTAGCGCCAGATACGCAGTATTTT.

This clone was seen many times. The V gene is TRBV19, the J gene TRBJ1-4; D gene unclear. Trimming pared 6 bases from V and 0 bases from J, leaving 11 bases between. This CDR3 spans 15 amino acids. Germline assignment: CDR1 LNHDA and CDR2 SQIVND (reference sequence). CDR3 DNA: TGTGCCAGTAGGGAACTCCATGCAACTAATGAAAAACTGTTTTTT. Its protein product is CASRELHATNEKLFF.

This clone was seen many times. In nucleotides, the CDR3 is TGTGCCAGCAGTCCACGACGGGGACAAGCGGACACTGAAGCTTTCTTT. Its translation is CASSPRRGQADTEAFF. The chain joins TRBV12-3 or TRBV12-4 to TRBJ1-1; weak D call: TRBD1 (6 bases). The CDR3 contains 16 residues. Trimming cost V 5 bases and J 3 bases, with 19 bases left between them.

This rearrangement joins TRBV4-2 to TRBJ2-3; TRBD2 matches at 9 bases. Germline trimming cut 10 bases from V and 3 bases from J; bases unmatched to any gene: 11. Germline CDR1 is LGHNA and CDR2 is YNFKEQ. The CDR3 runs to 15 residues. In nucleotides, the CDR3 is TGTGCCACCAGTCCTTTTAGCGGGAGTACAGATACGCAGTATTTT. It encodes CATSPFSGSTDTQYF.

By proportion, this clone is medium-sized. This rearrangement joins TRBV6-5 to TRBJ2-7; D gene unclear. Germline V lookup: CDR1 MNHEY, CDR2 SVGAGI. CDR3 length equals 13 residues. With 1 base removed from V and 6 bases from J, the gap between germline ends came to 10 bases. CDR3 residues: CASSYFGFGEQYF. In DNA form, the CDR3 reads TGTGCCAGCAGTTACTTTGGTTTCGGCGAGCAGTACTTC.